This T cell receptor beta chain was sequenced during a study of cytomegalovirus exposure and HLA in healthy donors. Study context: Some 91 million unique TCRs from HLA-typed donors were held in an early release of data. Study-wide results and limits: It was shown in a later analysis that HLA-associated TCR beta chains were more clonally expanded than other, equally common chains. It was reportedly the case that the classifier diagnosed cytomegalovirus status with high specificity and sensitivity.

Trimming pared 6 bases from V and 0 bases from J, leaving 6 bases between. CDR3 size: 13 residues. CDR1 and CDR2 from the germline V gene are LNHDA and SQIVND (reference sequence). Donors likely had unrecorded immune exposures despite being nominally healthy when sampled. PCR was performed using 60 Vbeta and 13 Jbeta primers. The table came from immunoSEQ multiplex PCR; TCRdb's copy has only in-frame clones and leaves some out. The table lists some 140,000 clones, about 76% of them singletons, with approximately 8% in the top ten. As regards this clone: Its target is not known.

The chain has TRBV19 and TRBJ1-5; unclear D gene. The sequenced sample consisted of PBMCs. This TCR came from a young man in good health and CMV-seropositive. The CDR3 DNA reads as TGTGCCAGTAGGAGCTATAGCAATCAGCCCCAGCATTTT. Protein sequence: CASRSYSNQPQHF.